The T cell receptor (beta chain) described here comes from a study of blood T cells in healthy people across ages. Germline CDR1 reads SGDLS; CDR2 reads YYNGEE. This CDR3 spans 15 amino acids. V shed 4 bases, J shed 2 bases, and the junction held 9 bases outside the gene matches. Whole-study results and caveats: Unsorted PBMC material precluded a definitive naive versus antigen-experienced comparison. Older age coincided with a roughly linear decline in TCR beta diversity per million T cells.

A word on this clonotype: Its antigen is not known.

PCR was performed a second time for 7 to 11 cycles using a sample-barcoded 5' primer and a J-beta primer mix. One entry per CDR3 protein, called by TCRdb with MiXCR from the 5' RACE reads. The sample has about 1.7 million distinct CDR3 sequences, 28% seen once. The V call is TRBV9, the J call TRBJ2-7; 7 bases align to TRBD2. This TCR was sampled from a woman younger than 45 in good health. Sequencing was carried out using blood. The CDR3: CASSPTGLTPYEQYF. CDR3 coding DNA: TGTGCCAGCAGCCCAACGGGACTAACACCCTACGAGCAGTACTTC.